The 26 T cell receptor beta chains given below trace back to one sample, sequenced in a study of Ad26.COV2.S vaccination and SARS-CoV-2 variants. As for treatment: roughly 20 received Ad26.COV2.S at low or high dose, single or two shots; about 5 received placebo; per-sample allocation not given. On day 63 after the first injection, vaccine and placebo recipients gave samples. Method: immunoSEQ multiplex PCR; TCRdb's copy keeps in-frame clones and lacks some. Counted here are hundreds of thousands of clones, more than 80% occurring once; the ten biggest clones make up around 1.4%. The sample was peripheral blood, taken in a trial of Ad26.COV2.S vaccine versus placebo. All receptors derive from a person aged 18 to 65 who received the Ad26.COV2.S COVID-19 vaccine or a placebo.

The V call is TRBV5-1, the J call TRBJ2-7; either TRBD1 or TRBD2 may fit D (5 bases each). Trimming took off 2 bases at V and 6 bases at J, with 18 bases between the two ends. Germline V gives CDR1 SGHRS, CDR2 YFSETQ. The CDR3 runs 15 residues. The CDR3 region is CASSFSGTDPPEQYF. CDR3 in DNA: TGCGCCAGCAGCTTTTCCGGGACCGACCCTCCCGAGCAGTACTTC.

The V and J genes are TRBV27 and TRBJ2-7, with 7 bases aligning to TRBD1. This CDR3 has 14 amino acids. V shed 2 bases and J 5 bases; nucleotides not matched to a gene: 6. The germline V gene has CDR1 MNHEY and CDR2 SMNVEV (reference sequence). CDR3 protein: CASSLNDRAHEQYF. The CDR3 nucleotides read TGTGCCAGCAGTTTAAACGACAGGGCCCACGAGCAGTACTTC.

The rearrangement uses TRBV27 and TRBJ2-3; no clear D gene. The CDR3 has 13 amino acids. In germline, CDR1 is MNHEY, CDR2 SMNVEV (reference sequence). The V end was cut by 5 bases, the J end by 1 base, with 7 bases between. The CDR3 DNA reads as TGTGCCAGCAGTCCGCCGGGCACAGATACGCAGTATTTT. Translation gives CASSPPGTDTQYF.

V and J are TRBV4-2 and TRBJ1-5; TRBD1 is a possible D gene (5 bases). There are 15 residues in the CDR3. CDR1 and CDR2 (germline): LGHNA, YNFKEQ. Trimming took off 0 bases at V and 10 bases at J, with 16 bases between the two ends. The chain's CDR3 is CASSQDRAGLSPQHF. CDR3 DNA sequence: TGTGCCAGCAGCCAAGATCGGGCAGGGTTAAGTCCCCAGCATTTT.

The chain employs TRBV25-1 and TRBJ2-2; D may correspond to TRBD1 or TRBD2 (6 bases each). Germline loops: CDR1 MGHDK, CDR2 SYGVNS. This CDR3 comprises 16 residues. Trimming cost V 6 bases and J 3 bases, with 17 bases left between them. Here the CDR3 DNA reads TGTGCCAGCAGAGTCGACTCCGGGGGCGACACCGGGGAGCTGTTTTTT. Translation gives CASRVDSGGDTGELFF.

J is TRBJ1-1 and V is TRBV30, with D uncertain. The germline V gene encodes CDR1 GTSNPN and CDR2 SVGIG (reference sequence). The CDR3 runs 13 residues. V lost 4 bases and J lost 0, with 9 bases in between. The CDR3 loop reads CAWKWALNTEAFF. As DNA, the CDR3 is TGTGCCTGGAAGTGGGCTCTGAACACTGAAGCTTTCTTT. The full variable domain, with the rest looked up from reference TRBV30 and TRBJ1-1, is SQTIHQWPATLVQPVGSPLSLECTVEGTSNPNLYWYRQAAGRGLQLLFYSVGIGQISSEVPQNLSASRPQDRQFILSSKKLLLSDSGFYLCAWKWALNTEAFFGQGTRLTVV.

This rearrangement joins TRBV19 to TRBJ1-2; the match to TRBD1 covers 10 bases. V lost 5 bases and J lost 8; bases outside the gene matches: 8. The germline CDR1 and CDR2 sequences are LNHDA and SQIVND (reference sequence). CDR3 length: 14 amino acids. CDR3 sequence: CASSDPGQGIGYTF. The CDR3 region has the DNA TGTGCCAGTAGTGATCCGGGACAGGGGATCGGCTACACCTTC.

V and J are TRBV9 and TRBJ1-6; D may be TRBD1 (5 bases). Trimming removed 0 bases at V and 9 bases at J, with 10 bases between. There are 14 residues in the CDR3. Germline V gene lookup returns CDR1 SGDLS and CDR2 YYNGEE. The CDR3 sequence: CASSVVGDPSPLHF. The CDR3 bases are TGTGCCAGCAGCGTAGTAGGGGACCCTTCACCCCTCCACTTT.

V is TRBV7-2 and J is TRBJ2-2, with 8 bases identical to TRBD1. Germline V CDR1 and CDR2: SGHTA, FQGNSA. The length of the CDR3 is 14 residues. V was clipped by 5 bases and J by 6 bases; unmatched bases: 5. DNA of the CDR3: TGTGCCAGCAGCACCAGACAGGGGCCCGGGGAGCTGTTTTTT. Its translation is CASSTRQGPGELFF.

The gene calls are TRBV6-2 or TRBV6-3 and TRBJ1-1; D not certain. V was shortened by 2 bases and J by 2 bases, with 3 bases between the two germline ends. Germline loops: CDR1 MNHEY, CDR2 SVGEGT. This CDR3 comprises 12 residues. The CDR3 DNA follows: TGTGCCAGCAGTTACCTAAACACTGAAGCTTTCTTT. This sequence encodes CASSYLNTEAFF.

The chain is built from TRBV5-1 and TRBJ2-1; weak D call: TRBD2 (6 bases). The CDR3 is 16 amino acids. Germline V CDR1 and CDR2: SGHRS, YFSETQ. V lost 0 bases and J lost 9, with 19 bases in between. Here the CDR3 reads CASSLGAGTPFPEQFF. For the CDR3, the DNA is TGCGCCAGCAGCTTGGGAGCCGGGACTCCTTTTCCTGAGCAGTTCTTC.

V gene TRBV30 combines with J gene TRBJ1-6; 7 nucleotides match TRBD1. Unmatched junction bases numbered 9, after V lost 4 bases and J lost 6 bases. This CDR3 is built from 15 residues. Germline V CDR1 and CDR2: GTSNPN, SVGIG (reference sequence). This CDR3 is CAWTMTRGSNSPLHF. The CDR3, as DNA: TGTGCCTGGACTATGACCAGGGGGAGTAATTCACCCCTCCACTTT. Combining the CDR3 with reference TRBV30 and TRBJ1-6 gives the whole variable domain SQTIHQWPATLVQPVGSPLSLECTVEGTSNPNLYWYRQAAGRGLQLLFYSVGIGQISSEVPQNLSASRPQDRQFILSSKKLLLSDSGFYLCAWTMTRGSNSPLHFGNGTRLTVT.

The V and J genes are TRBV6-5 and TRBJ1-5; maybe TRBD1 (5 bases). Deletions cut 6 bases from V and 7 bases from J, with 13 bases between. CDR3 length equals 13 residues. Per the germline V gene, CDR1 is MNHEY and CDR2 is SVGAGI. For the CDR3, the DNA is TGTGCCAGCAGCTGGGGGGTCGACCAGCCCCAGCATTTT. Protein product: CASSWGVDQPQHF.

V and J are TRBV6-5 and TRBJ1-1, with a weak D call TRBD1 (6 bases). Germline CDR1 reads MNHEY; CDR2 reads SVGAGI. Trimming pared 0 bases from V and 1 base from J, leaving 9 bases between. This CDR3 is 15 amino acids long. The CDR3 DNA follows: TGTGCCAGCAGTTACTCTAACAGGGCGAACACTGAAGCTTTCTTT. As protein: CASSYSNRANTEAFF.

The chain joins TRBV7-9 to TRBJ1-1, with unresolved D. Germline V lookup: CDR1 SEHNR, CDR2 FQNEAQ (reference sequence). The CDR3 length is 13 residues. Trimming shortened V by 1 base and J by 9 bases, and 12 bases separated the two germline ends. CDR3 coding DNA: TGTGCCAGCAGCTTAGTGGCGTCCGGGCAAGCTTTCTTT. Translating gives CASSLVASGQAFF.

The CDR3: CASSLGLSTDTQYF. Here the CDR3 DNA reads TGTGCCAGCAGCTTGGGACTGAGCACAGATACGCAGTATTTT. The V gene is TRBV7-9, the J gene TRBJ2-3; possible D gene TRBD2, 6 bases. CDR3 length equals 14 residues. Germline-derived CDR1 and CDR2 are SEHNR and FQNEAQ (reference sequence). V lost 3 bases, J lost 0 bases, and 7 bases lay in between.

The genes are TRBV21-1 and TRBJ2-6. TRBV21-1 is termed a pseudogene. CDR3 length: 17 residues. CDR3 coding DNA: TGTGCCAGCGGGAAGACTTGGGCCCTCTCTGGGGCCAACGTCCTGACTTTC. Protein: CASGKTWALSGANVLTF.

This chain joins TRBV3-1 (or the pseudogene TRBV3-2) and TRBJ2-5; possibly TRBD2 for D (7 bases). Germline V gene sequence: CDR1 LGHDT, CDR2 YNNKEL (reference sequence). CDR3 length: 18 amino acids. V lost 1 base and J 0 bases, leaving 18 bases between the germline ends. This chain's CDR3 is CASSQGHNRGAYQETQYF. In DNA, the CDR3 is TGTGCCAGCAGCCAAGGTCATAACCGGGGGGCCTACCAAGAGACCCAGTACTTC.

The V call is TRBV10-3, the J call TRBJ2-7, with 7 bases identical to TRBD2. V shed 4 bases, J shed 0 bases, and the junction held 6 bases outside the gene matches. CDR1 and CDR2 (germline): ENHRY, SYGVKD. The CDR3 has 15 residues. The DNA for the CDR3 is TGTGCCATCAGTGGCCAGCGGGAAAGCTCCTACGAGCAGTACTTC. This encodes CAISGQRESSYEQYF.

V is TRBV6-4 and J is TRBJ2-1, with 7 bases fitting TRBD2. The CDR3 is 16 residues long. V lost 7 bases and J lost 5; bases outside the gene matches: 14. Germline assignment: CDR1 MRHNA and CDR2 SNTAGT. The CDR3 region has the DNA TGTGCCAGCACCCCTAGAGCGGGGCCCAGGCACAATGAGCAGTTCTTC. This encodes CASTPRAGPRHNEQFF.

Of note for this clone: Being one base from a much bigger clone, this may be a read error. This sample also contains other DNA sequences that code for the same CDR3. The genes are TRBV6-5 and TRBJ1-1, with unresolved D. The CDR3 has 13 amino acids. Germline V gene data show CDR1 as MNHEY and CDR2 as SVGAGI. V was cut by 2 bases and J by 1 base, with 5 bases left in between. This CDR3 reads CASSYAGNTEAFF. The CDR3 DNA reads TGTGCCAGCAGTTACGCAGGGAACACTGAAGCTTTCTTT.

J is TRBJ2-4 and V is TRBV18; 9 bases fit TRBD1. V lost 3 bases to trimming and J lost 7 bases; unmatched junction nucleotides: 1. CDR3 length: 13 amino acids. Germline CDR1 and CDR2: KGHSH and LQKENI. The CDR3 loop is CASSPGQGNIQYF. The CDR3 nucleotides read TGTGCCAGCTCACCGGGACAGGGTAACATTCAGTACTTC.

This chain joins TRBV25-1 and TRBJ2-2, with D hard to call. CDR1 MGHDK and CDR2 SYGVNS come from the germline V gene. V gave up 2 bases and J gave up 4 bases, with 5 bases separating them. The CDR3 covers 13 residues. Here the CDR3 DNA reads TGTGCCAGCAGTGAACAGGCCACCGGGGAGCTGTTTTTT. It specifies CASSEQATGELFF.

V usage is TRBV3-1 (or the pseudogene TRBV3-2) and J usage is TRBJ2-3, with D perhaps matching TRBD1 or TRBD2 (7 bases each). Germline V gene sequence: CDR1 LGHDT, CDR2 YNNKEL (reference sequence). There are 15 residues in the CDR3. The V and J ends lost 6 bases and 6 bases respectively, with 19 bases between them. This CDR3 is CASRARGGAGDTQYF. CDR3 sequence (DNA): TGTGCCAGCAGGGCCAGGGGGGGAGCCGGGGATACGCAGTATTTT.

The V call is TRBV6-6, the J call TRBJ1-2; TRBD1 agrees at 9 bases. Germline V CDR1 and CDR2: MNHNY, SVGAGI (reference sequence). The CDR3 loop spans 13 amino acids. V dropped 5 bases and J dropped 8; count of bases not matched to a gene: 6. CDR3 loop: CASSPGQGLGYTF. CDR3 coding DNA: TGTGCCAGCAGTCCGGGACAGGGTTTGGGCTACACCTTC.

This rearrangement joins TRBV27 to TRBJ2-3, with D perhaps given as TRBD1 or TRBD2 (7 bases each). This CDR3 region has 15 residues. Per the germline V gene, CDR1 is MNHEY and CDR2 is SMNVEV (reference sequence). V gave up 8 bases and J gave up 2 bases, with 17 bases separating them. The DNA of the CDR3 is TGTGCCAGCCGAAATGCAGGGGGGGCCACAGATACGCAGTATTTT. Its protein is CASRNAGGATDTQYF.